This entry lists 22 T cell receptor beta chains sequenced from one sample in a study of cytomegalovirus exposure and HLA in healthy donors. PCR used 60 Vbeta primers and 13 Jbeta primers. TCRdb's copy holds only in-frame clones and misses some; the assay was immunoSEQ multiplex PCR. This sample has roughly 240,000 clones; 82% occur once, and the top ten carry approximately 5.3%. Specimen: PBMCs. All receptors come from a woman aged 35 to 49 in good health and CMV-seropositive.

The chain combines TRBV6-1 with TRBJ1-5; tentative D call: TRBD1 (6 bases). This CDR3 has 14 residues. The V gene's germline CDR1 is MNHNS and CDR2 SASEGT. With 7 bases removed from V and 0 bases from J, the gap between germline ends came to 10 bases. The DNA for the CDR3 is TGTGCCAGCATCTGGACAGCTAGCAATCAGCCCCAGCATTTT. Translating it yields CASIWTASNQPQHF.

CDR3 sequence reads: CAWSVLSTNYGYTF. The CDR3 nucleotides read TGTGCCTGGAGTGTACTGTCAACTAACTATGGCTACACCTTC. The chain carries TRBV30 and TRBJ1-2; D remains ambiguous. This CDR3 comprises 14 residues. In germline, CDR1 is GTSNPN, CDR2 SVGIG (reference sequence). Trimming left V 0 bases short and J 0 bases short, with 8 bases between. Variable domain in full (rest from reference TRBV30 and TRBJ1-2): SQTIHQWPATLVQPVGSPLSLECTVEGTSNPNLYWYRQAAGRGLQLLFYSVGIGQISSEVPQNLSASRPQDRQFILSSKKLLLSDSGFYLCAWSVLSTNYGYTFGSGTRLTVV.

This clone was counted a single time. The V call is TRBV4-1, the J call TRBJ1-5; TRBD1 aligns across 8 bases. The CDR3 loop spans 17 amino acids. CDR1 and CDR2 from the germline V gene are MGHRA and YSYEKL. With 0 bases clipped from V and 4 bases from J, the junction kept 8 bases outside the gene matches. The CDR3, as DNA: TGCGCCAGCAGCCAAGATATTAGCAGGGGGCGAAATCAGCCCCAGCATTTT. Translated, it gives CASSQDISRGRNQPQHF.

This chain links TRBV30 with TRBJ2-4; D perhaps matches TRBD2 (5 bases). V lost 0 bases and J 9 bases, leaving 9 bases between the germline ends. Germline V gene sequence: CDR1 GTSNPN, CDR2 SVGIG (reference sequence). The CDR3 runs to 12 residues. Here the CDR3 reads CAWSVDRGIQYF. CDR3 coding DNA: TGTGCCTGGAGTGTAGATCGGGGCATTCAGTACTTC.

The chain has TRBV7-2 and TRBJ1-2; D gene ambiguous. This CDR3 comprises 12 residues. The V end lost 5 bases, the J end lost 4 bases, and 8 bases lay between the germline ends. Germline V lookup: CDR1 SGHTA, CDR2 FQGNSA. The DNA of the CDR3 is TGTGCCAGCAGCCCGACTATCTATGGCTACACCTTC. Residues: CASSPTIYGYTF. Variable domain in full (rest from reference TRBV7-2 and TRBJ1-2): GAGVSQSPSNKVTEKGKDVELRCDPISGHTALYWYRQSLGQGLEFLIYFQGNSAPDKSGLPSDRFSAERTGGSVSTLTIQRTQQEDSAVYLCASSPTIYGYTFGSGTRLTVV.

The rearrangement links TRBV7-6 to TRBJ2-3; TRBD2 matches at 11 bases. Trimming at V came to 5 bases and at J to 5 bases, leaving 18 bases not matched to a gene. Per germline, CDR1 SGHVS and CDR2 FNYEAQ. The CDR3 is made up of 19 amino acids. The CDR3 here is CASSPRYGASGGLRDTQYF. The CDR3, as DNA: TGTGCCAGCAGCCCACGCTATGGGGCTAGCGGGGGGCTGCGAGATACGCAGTATTTT.

The V and J genes are TRBV7-2 and TRBJ2-1; D gene uncertain. V was cut by 5 bases and J by 5 bases, with 4 bases left in between. The CDR3 loop spans 11 amino acids. CDR1 and CDR2 (germline): SGHTA, FQGNSA. The DNA of the CDR3 is TGTGCCAGCAGCCAGGACAATGAGCAGTTCTTC. This encodes CASSQDNEQFF.

The J gene is TRBJ1-4, the V gene TRBV25-1; D remains unclear. The ends were cut back, 3 bases at V and 6 bases at J, with 8 bases in the middle. Germline values: CDR1 MGHDK, CDR2 SYGVNS. This CDR3 spans 13 amino acids. The DNA for the CDR3 is TGTGCCAGCAGTGACCAGGTGGATGAAAAACTGTTTTTT. Residues: CASSDQVDEKLFF.

This clone was seen just once. This chain uses TRBV9 with TRBJ2-2; 16 nucleotides agree with TRBD2. The CDR3 loop spans 19 amino acids. Per the germline V gene, CDR1 is SGDLS and CDR2 is YYNGEE. Trimming at V came to 4 bases and at J to 4 bases, leaving 10 bases not matched to a gene. This CDR3 is CASSPRGLAGGPGTGELFF. For the CDR3, the DNA is TGTGCCAGCAGCCCCCGGGGACTAGCGGGGGGGCCGGGCACCGGGGAGCTGTTTTTT.

The genes are TRBV13 and TRBJ2-2; 8 positions agree with TRBD1. CDR1 is PRHDT, CDR2 FYEKMQ, per germline (reference sequence). This CDR3 is built from 18 residues. With V trimmed by 2 bases and J by 7 bases, 15 bases remained unmatched. The CDR3 protein is CASSLYSQTGASSGELFF. The CDR3 region has the DNA TGTGCCAGCAGCTTATATAGCCAGACAGGGGCCTCAAGCGGGGAGCTGTTTTTT.

This chain links TRBV6-5 with TRBJ2-1; 14 bases map to TRBD2. Germline assignment: CDR1 MNHEY and CDR2 SVGAGI. J lost 6 bases, V lost 4 bases, and 2 bases had no gene match. CDR3 size: 15 residues. CDR3 nucleotide sequence: TGTGCCAGCAGTTGGGGACTAGCGGGAGTCAATGAGCAGTTCTTC. Translated: CASSWGLAGVNEQFF.

The V and J genes are TRBV5-1 and TRBJ1-5; 9 bases align to TRBD1. CDR1 and CDR2 from the germline V gene are SGHRS and YFSETQ. The CDR3 covers 15 residues. V lost 3 bases and J lost 2; bases outside the gene matches: 3. The CDR3 DNA is TGCGCCAGCAGCTATACAGGGGGCCGCAATCAGCCCCAGCATTTT. It is translated as CASSYTGGRNQPQHF.

The rearrangement joins TRBV5-6 to TRBJ1-6; 10 bases are shared with TRBD1. The CDR3 spans 17 residues. V dropped 4 bases and J dropped 0; count of bases not matched to a gene: 4. The germline V gene has CDR1 SGHDT and CDR2 YYEEEE. The chain's CDR3 is CASSRDRGGSYNSPLHF. DNA for the CDR3: TGTGCCAGCAGCCGGGACAGGGGCGGCTCCTATAATTCACCCCTCCACTTT.

The rearrangement uses TRBV9 and TRBJ2-1, with TRBD2 identical over 8 bases. J was trimmed by 2 bases and V by 4 bases; bases with no gene match: 14. Germline V gene lookup returns CDR1 SGDLS and CDR2 YYNGEE. There are 18 residues in the CDR3. The CDR3 spells CASSTMAGGSSPYNEQFF. CDR3 DNA: TGTGCCAGCAGCACCATGGCGGGAGGTTCAAGCCCCTACAATGAGCAGTTCTTC.

This clone was found a few times. The CDR3 DNA is TGTGCCAGCAGTTTATCAAGACAGGGCTGGGAAAAACTGTTTTTT. Translating it yields CASSLSRQGWEKLFF. The V call is TRBV27, the J call TRBJ1-4; TRBD1 agrees at 7 bases. The CDR3 is made up of 15 amino acids. V lost 0 bases and J lost 8; bases outside the gene matches: 6. Per the germline V gene, CDR1 is MNHEY and CDR2 is SMNVEV (reference sequence).

V gene TRBV29-1 combines with J gene TRBJ2-5, with 9 bases lining up with TRBD2. The DNA end is a closer match to TRBJ2-7, so the J assignment may be wrong. CDR3 length: 13 amino acids. Looked up from germline, CDR1 is SQVTM and CDR2 is ANQGSEA. CDR3 sequence: CSVAVGTSTEQYF. Here the CDR3 DNA reads TGCAGCGTTGCGGTGGGGACTAGCACCGAGCAGTACTTC.

This chain connects TRBV19 to TRBJ1-4; TRBD1 matches at 9 bases. CDR1 and CDR2 from the germline V gene are LNHDA and SQIVND (reference sequence). The CDR3 has 17 residues. The V segment lost 6 bases and the J segment 8 bases; nucleotides outside the gene matches: 16. The CDR3 sequence is CASRLSTGGELWEKLFF. The CDR3 bases are TGTGCCAGTAGGCTTAGTACAGGGGGCGAACTGTGGGAAAAACTGTTTTTT. Looking up the rest from reference TRBV19 and TRBJ1-4 gives the full variable domain: DGGITQSPKYLFRKEGQNVTLSCEQNLNHDAMYWYRQDPGQGLRLIYYSQIVNDFQKGDIAEGYSVSREKKESFPLTVTSAQKNPTAFYLCASRLSTGGELWEKLFFGSGTQLSVL.

The V gene is TRBV7-2, the J gene TRBJ2-5; a weak D match, TRBD1 (5 bases). The J call may be faulty, since TRBJ2-7 better matches the DNA end. This CDR3 contains 13 residues. From germline, CDR1 is SGHTA and CDR2 FQGNSA. CDR3 in DNA: TGTGCCAGCAGCTTAGTAGGGGTCTACGAGCAGTACTTC. This sequence encodes CASSLVGVYEQYF.

This clone was seen a few times. The rearrangement links TRBV6-1 to TRBJ2-7; D is unclear. The CDR3 is 12 residues long. Trimming left V 7 bases short and J 2 bases short, with 9 bases between. In germline, CDR1 is MNHNS, CDR2 SASEGT. The CDR3 coding sequence is TGTGCCAGCATAGAAACAGCCTACGAGCAGTACTTC. This translates into CASIETAYEQYF.

V gene TRBV19 combines with J gene TRBJ2-4; TRBD1 aligns across 7 bases. Germline V gene sequence: CDR1 LNHDA, CDR2 SQIVND (reference sequence). V lost 1 base to trimming and J lost 7 bases; unmatched junction nucleotides: 10. The CDR3 sequence is 16 residues long. The CDR3 is CASSIVQGERTNIQYF. The CDR3 coding sequence is TGTGCCAGTAGTATAGTCCAGGGGGAGAGAACGAACATTCAGTACTTC.

The genes are TRBV11-3 and TRBJ1-1; D gene ambiguous. This CDR3 is 13 amino acids long. From germline, CDR1 is SGHNT and CDR2 YENEEA. V was trimmed by 2 bases and J by 6 bases, leaving 10 bases between them. The CDR3 protein is CASSLSGQPEAFF. For the CDR3, the DNA is TGTGCCAGCAGCTTAAGCGGCCAACCTGAAGCTTTCTTT.

The V and J genes are TRBV2 and TRBJ1-2, with D unclear. This CDR3 is 13 amino acids long. CDR1 SNHLY and CDR2 FYNNEI come from the germline V gene. The germline V and J ends were trimmed by 2 bases and 4 bases, with 8 bases remaining between them. The CDR3: CASSERRVYGYTF. In DNA, the CDR3 is TGTGCCAGCAGTGAACGGAGAGTCTATGGCTACACCTTC. The full variable domain, its missing parts supplied by reference TRBV2 and TRBJ1-2, is EPEVTQTPSHQVTQMGQEVILRCVPISNHLYFYWYRQILGQKVEFLVSFYNNEISEKSEIFDDQFSVERPDGSNFTLKIRSTKLEDSAMYFCASSERRVYGYTFGSGTRLTVV.